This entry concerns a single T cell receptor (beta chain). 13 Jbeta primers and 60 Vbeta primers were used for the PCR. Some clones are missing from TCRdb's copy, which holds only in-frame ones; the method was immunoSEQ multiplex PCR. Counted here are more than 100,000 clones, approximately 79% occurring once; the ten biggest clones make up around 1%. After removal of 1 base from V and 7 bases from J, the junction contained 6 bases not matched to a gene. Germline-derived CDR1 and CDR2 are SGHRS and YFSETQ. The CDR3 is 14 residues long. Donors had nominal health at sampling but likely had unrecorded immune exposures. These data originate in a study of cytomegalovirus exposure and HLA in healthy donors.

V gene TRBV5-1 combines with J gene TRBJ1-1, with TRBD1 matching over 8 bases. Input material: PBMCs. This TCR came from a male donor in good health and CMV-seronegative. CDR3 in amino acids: CASSLTGGALEAFF. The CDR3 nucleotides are TGCGCCAGCAGCTTGACAGGGGGTGCCCTTGAAGCTTTCTTT.